The sequence of this TCR beta chain was determined in a study of early T cells in non-severe SARS-CoV-2 infection. There are many counts of this clonotype. TCRdb recomputed calls from the 5' RACE reads with MiXCR, one row per CDR3 protein. The table includes around 29,000 distinct CDR3 sequences, about 5.7% detected once. CDR3 length: 13 residues. Trimming took 5 bases from V and 5 from J, leaving 10 bases between them. Germline V gene data show CDR1 as SGHTA and CDR2 as FQGNSA. The sequence was obtained from an adult who was a healthcare worker with PCR-confirmed SARS-CoV-2 infection or an uninfected control (not recorded which). The sample comprised whole blood. The rearrangement links TRBV7-2 to TRBJ2-1, with D unresolved. The CDR3 here is CASSIGRDNEQFF. The CDR3 nucleotides read TGTGCCAGCAGCATCGGAAGGGACAATGAGCAGTTCTTC.